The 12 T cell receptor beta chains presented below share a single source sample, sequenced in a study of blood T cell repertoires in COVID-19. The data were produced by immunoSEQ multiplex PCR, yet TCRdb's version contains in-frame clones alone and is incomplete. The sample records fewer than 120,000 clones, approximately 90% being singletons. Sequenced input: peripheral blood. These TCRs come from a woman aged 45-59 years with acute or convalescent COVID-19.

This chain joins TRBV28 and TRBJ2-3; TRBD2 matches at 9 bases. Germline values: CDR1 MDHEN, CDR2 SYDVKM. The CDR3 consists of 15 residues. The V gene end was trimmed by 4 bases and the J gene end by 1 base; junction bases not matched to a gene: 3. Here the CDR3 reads CASSSPSGGTDTQYF. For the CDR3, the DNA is TGTGCCAGCAGTTCCCCTAGCGGGGGCACAGATACGCAGTATTTT.

The CDR3 bases are TGTGCCAGCAGTGAAAGCGGGGGGAACTATGGCTACACCTTC. Protein sequence: CASSESGGNYGYTF. The chain is built from TRBV6-1 and TRBJ1-2; possibly TRBD1 for D (5 bases). Per the germline V gene, CDR1 is MNHNS and CDR2 is SASEGT. V lost 2 bases to trimming and J lost 2 bases, with 9 bases between them. The CDR3 runs 14 residues.

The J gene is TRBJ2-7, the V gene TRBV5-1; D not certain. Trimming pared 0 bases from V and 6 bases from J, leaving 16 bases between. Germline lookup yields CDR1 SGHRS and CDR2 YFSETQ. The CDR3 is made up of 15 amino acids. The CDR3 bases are TGCGCCAGCAGCTTGGGGCCCCTAGATATAGGCGAGCAGTACTTC. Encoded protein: CASSLGPLDIGEQYF.

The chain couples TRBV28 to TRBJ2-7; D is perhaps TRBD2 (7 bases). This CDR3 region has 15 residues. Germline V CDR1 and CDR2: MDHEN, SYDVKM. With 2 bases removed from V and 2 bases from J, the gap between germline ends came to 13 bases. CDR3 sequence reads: CASSLIRGRAYEQYF. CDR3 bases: TGTGCCAGCAGTTTAATAAGGGGGAGGGCCTACGAGCAGTACTTC.

The DNA for the CDR3 is TGTGCCAGCAGCCGGACAGGGAGGAACACTGAAGCTTTCTTT. It yields the protein CASSRTGRNTEAFF. The chain joins TRBV3-1 (or the pseudogene TRBV3-2) to TRBJ1-1; TRBD1 matches at 8 bases. CDR3 length: 14 residues. Germline V lookup: CDR1 LGHDT, CDR2 YNNKEL (reference sequence). V lost 4 bases, J lost 1 base, and 2 bases stayed unmatched.

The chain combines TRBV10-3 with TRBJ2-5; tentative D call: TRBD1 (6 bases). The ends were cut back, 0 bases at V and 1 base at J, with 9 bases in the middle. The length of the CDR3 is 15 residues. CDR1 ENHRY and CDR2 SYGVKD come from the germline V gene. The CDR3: CAISESRGSQETQYF. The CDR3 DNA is TGTGCCATCAGTGAGTCAAGGGGGAGCCAAGAGACCCAGTACTTC.

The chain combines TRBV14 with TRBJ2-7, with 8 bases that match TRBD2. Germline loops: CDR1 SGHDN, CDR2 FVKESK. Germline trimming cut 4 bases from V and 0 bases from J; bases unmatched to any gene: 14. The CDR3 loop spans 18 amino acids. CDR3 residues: CASSPRPFTSGDSYEQYF. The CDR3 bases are TGTGCCAGCAGCCCCAGACCTTTTACTAGCGGTGACTCCTACGAGCAGTACTTC.

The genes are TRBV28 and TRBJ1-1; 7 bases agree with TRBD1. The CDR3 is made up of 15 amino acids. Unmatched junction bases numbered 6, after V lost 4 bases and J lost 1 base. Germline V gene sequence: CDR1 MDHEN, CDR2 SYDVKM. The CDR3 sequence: CASSSSGGGNTEAFF. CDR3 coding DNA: TGTGCCAGCAGTTCATCAGGGGGTGGGAACACTGAAGCTTTCTTT.

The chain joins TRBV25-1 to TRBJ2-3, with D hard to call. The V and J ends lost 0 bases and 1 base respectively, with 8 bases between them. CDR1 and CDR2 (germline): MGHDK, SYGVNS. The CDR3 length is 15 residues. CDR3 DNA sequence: TGTGCCAGCAGTGAATATGGTGCAGGCACAGATACGCAGTATTTT. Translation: CASSEYGAGTDTQYF.

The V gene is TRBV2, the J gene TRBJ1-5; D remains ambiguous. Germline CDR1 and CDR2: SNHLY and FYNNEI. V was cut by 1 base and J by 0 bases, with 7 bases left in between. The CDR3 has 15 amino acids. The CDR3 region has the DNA TGTGCCAGCAGTGAAGGAGAGAATAGCAATCAGCCCCAGCATTTT. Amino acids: CASSEGENSNQPQHF.

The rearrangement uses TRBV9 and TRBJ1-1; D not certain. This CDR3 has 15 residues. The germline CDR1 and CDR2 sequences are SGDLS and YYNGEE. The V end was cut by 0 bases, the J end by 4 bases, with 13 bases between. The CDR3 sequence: CASSVAGSLATEAFF. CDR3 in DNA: TGTGCCAGCAGCGTAGCCGGGTCACTCGCCACTGAAGCTTTCTTT.

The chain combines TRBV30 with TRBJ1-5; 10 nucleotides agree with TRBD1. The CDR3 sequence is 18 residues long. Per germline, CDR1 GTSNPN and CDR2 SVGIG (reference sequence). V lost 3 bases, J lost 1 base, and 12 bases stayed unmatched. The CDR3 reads CAWSKRTGGFVSNQPQHF. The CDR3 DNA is TGTGCCTGGAGCAAGAGGACAGGGGGTTTTGTAAGCAATCAGCCCCAGCATTTT.